This T cell receptor beta chain was profiled in a study of T cells in Graves' hyperthyroidism and ophthalmopathy. Study-wide findings and caveats: Also found in blood were most expanded thyroid clonotypes above 0.001. A model using 13 V-J features told ophthalmopathy apart from stable hyperthyroidism. Ophthalmopathy prediction by the model preceded onset by a median approximately 5.9 months.

Germline V lookup: CDR1 SGHAT, CDR2 FQDESV (reference sequence). The CDR3 is made up of 14 amino acids. The V end was cut by 0 bases, the J end by 5 bases, with 11 bases between. TCR beta CDR3 region amplification was performed from RNA transcripts. With the HTBI primer set, the TCR CDR3 went through a first round of RT-PCR. TCRdb re-analysed the multiplex PCR reads in MiXCR, keeping a single row per CDR3 protein. Of 700,000 to 950,000 distinct CDR3 sequences in the sample, about a third were seen once. This clonotype was observed at least ten times. Its antigen remains unidentified. The PBMCs had their origin in 10 ml of fresh peripheral blood.

The sequence derives from a middle-aged woman with Graves' hyperthyroidism. Sequenced sample: blood. The chain recombines TRBV11-1 with TRBJ2-7, with no clear D. The CDR3 DNA follows: TGTGCCAGCAGCTTAGCCGTAGGGTTCGACGAGCAGTACTTC. Translating it yields CASSLAVGFDEQYF.